This entry lists 8 T cell receptor beta chains sequenced from one sample in a study of neurological immune-mediated disorders. Via MiXCR, TCRdb re-called the 5' RACE reads, giving one row per CDR3 protein. The sample yields tens of thousands of distinct CDR3 sequences, nearly 7.5% seen once. Sequenced material: PBMCs. All receptors come from a woman in her thirties or forties in good health.

This clonotype was counted ten times or more. Here the CDR3 reads CASTPGRGFGQPQHF. The CDR3, as DNA: TGTGCCAGCACCCCCGGTAGGGGGTTTGGTCAGCCCCAGCATTTT. V and J are TRBV27 and TRBJ1-5; D possibly corresponds to TRBD1 (6 bases). CDR3 size: 15 residues. Germline lookup yields CDR1 MNHEY and CDR2 SMNVEV (reference sequence). The germline V and J ends were trimmed by 7 bases and 6 bases, with 19 bases remaining between them.

At least ten counts were recorded for this clonotype. The chain couples TRBV12-3 or TRBV12-4 to TRBJ2-5; 7 positions match TRBD1. The CDR3 is 14 amino acids. Trimming took 5 bases from V and 2 from J; bases not matched to a gene: 5. Written as DNA, the CDR3 is TGTGCCAGCAGTAACCGGGACAGTCAAGAGACCCAGTACTTC. It codes for CASSNRDSQETQYF.

The table lists this clonotype with many counts. The chain carries TRBV5-1 and TRBJ2-3; 10 positions match TRBD1. Germline trimming cut 2 bases from V and 4 bases from J; bases unmatched to any gene: 1. Germline CDR1 reads SGHRS; CDR2 reads YFSETQ. The CDR3 contains 14 residues. This CDR3 is CASSLGTGADTQYF. The CDR3 region has the DNA TGCGCCAGCAGCTTAGGGACAGGGGCAGATACGCAGTATTTT.

This clonotype is categorized as medium-sized. The J gene is TRBJ2-1, the V gene TRBV24-1, with a weak D call TRBD2 (6 bases). The CDR3 consists of 16 residues. Between the trimmed V and J ends, which lost 2 bases and 3 bases, there was a span of 13 bases. Per the germline V gene, CDR1 is KGHDR and CDR2 is SFDVKD. The CDR3 DNA follows: TGTGCCACCAGTGATTCCTCCCGACTAGACTACAATGAGCAGTTCTTC. It is translated as CATSDSSRLDYNEQFF.

This clonotype was recorded many times. The chain has TRBV20-1 and TRBJ2-7; TRBD2 aligns across 10 bases. The CDR3 is made up of 14 amino acids. J lost 1 base, V lost 1 base, and 1 base had no gene match. Germline V gene data show CDR1 as DFQATT and CDR2 as SNEGSKA (reference sequence). CDR3 sequence reads: CSARVSGRSYEQYF. In DNA, the CDR3 is TGCAGTGCTAGAGTTAGCGGGAGGTCCTACGAGCAGTACTTC.

The chain carries TRBV20-1 and TRBJ2-7; D is unclear. Germline values: CDR1 DFQATT, CDR2 SNEGSKA (reference sequence). Trimming stripped 1 base from V and 0 bases from J, with 7 bases between. The CDR3 spans 13 residues. CDR3: CSARVMSSYEQYF. The DNA of the CDR3 is TGCAGTGCTAGAGTGATGAGCTCCTACGAGCAGTACTTC.

This clonotype was counted between two and nine times. The V gene is TRBV9, the J gene TRBJ1-1; D not resolved. CDR1 SGDLS and CDR2 YYNGEE come from the germline V gene. V lost 0 bases to trimming and J lost 0 bases, with 3 bases between them. The CDR3 runs 13 residues. CDR3 coding DNA: TGTGCCAGCAGCGTAGTATTGAACACTGAAGCTTTCTTT. Encoded protein: CASSVVLNTEAFF.

This clonotype was observed many times. The chain recombines TRBV11-2 with TRBJ1-1; 10 bases fit TRBD1. J gave up 0 bases and V 0 bases, and 10 bases lay outside the gene matches. Germline values: CDR1 SGHAT, CDR2 FQNNGV. This CDR3 has 19 amino acids. In nucleotides, the CDR3 is TGTGCCAGCAGCTTAGAACCGGGACAGGGGAAATTTGTGAACACTGAAGCTTTCTTT. Translation gives CASSLEPGQGKFVNTEAFF.